The source of this TCR beta chain is a study of monozygotic twins with cystic fibrosis. Across the study: Approximately 3 micrograms of fragmented DNA underwent about 16 PCR cycles for library preparation. Study-level findings and limits: Median Simpson clonality of 0.0095 suggested naive T cells predominated. Monozygotic CF twins shared more identical nucleotide clonotypes than unrelated patients. In 13 of 16 pairs, V gene usage was closest to the co-twin's.

Some clones are missing from TCRdb's copy, which holds only in-frame ones; the method was immunoSEQ multiplex PCR. The data contain tens of thousands of clones, 84% of them singletons. As regards this clone: The antigen remains undetermined.

Sample: blood. The clonotype originates from a girl aged 2-10 years with cystic fibrosis.

The CDR3 sequence: CASSVEASSGSYTQYF. The CDR3 DNA follows: TGTGCCAGCAGCGTAGAAGCTAGTTCGGGCTCGTATACGCAGTATTTT. The chain uses TRBV9 and TRBJ2-3; unclear D gene. Trimming pared 0 bases from V and 7 bases from J, leaving 18 bases between. CDR3 length equals 16 residues. Germline loops: CDR1 SGDLS, CDR2 YYNGEE.